The T cell receptor beta chain described here comes from a study of CD8 T cells in Susac syndrome. Germline V lookup: CDR1 GTSNPN, CDR2 SVGIG (reference sequence). The CDR3 extends over 15 amino acids. Deletions cut 0 bases from V and 2 bases from J, with 11 bases between. The T cells that were sequenced for TCR beta were CD8+ and CD4+ cells from blood. Each multiple sclerosis control was a treatment-naive patient with relapsing-remitting disease that was either stable or active. Reverse transcription of roughly 0.45 to 1 ug RNA was carried out with random hexamers. TCRdb itself ran the immunoSEQ multiplex PCR reads through MiXCR, one entry per CDR3 protein. The repertoire holds approximately 210,000 distinct CDR3 sequences, with around 96% as singletons.

The sequencing input was CD4+ T cells from PBMCs. The origin of this receptor is a human donor with multiple sclerosis. The chain carries TRBV30 and TRBJ2-1; D ambiguous. The CDR3: CAWSVSQLTYNEQFF. The CDR3 region has the DNA TGTGCCTGGAGTGTAAGTCAGCTGACCTACAATGAGCAGTTCTTC. Drawing the rest from reference TRBV30 and TRBJ2-1, the complete variable domain is SQTIHQWPATLVQPVGSPLSLECTVEGTSNPNLYWYRQAAGRGLQLLFYSVGIGQISSEVPQNLSASRPQDRQFILSSKKLLLSDSGFYLCAWSVSQLTYNEQFFGPGTRLTVL.